A selection of T cell receptor beta chains follows, all from one sample in a study of cytomegalovirus exposure and HLA in healthy donors. Profiling relied on immunoSEQ multiplex PCR, and the TCRdb table lists in-frame clones only, not all of them. The sample holds around 200,000 clones. Material for sequencing was PBMCs. These receptors all come from a woman aged 25 to 39 in good health and CMV-seropositive. Both conserved end residues are part of each CDR3.

>TRBV5-1|TRBJ2-5
CASSSRLAGGQGTQYF
>TRBV5-4|TRBJ2-1
CASSLDRGGSYNEQFF
>TRBV7-2|.
CASSYRPGSYEQYF
>TRBV2|TRBJ2-4
CASGADRGPENIQYF
>TRBV19|TRBJ1-5
CASSIPHQPQHF
>TRBV6-6|TRBJ2-2
CASSFPTGELFF
>TRBV11-1|TRBJ2-1
CASSLAAPNEQFF
>TRBV2|TRBJ1-6
CASRNRVDSPLHF
>TRBV28|TRBJ1-5
CASSSSPEKHF
>TRBV25-1|TRBJ1-1
CASSEAQGATEAFF
>TRBV19|TRBJ1-5
CASTFSGNQPQHF
>TRBV27|TRBJ2-5
CASSLVTSLETQYF
>TRBV11-2|TRBJ2-7
CASSLGLAGVGYEQYF
>TRBV19|TRBJ2-3
CASSMQGTDTQYF
>TRBV2|TRBJ2-7
CASSVDRSSYEQYF
>TRBV2|TRBJ1-1
CASSETGEGRTEAFF
>TRBV10-3|TRBJ2-7
CAISDQGAIYEQYF
>TRBV6-4|TRBJ1-6
CASSKRGRDNSPLHF
>TRBV7-2|TRBJ1-2
CASSYFRTKGYGYTF
>TRBV5-1|TRBJ2-2
CASSLGRQGRGTGELFF
>TRBV6-6|TRBJ2-7
CASRETGGYEQYF
>TRBV29-1|TRBJ1-6
CSVRQGSSSPLHF
>TRBV7-2|TRBJ1-5
CASSVNNQPQHF
>TRBV6-5|TRBJ2-1
CASKTGQRYNEQFF
>TRBV9|TRBJ1-2
CASTQGSSSSYGYTF
>TRBV28|TRBJ2-3
CASRRVGGTDTQYF
>TRBV10-3|TRBJ2-2
CAISAGRDRGTGELFF
>TRBV5-1|TRBJ2-7
CASSLDPTYEQYF
>TRBV5-5|TRBJ1-3
CASSLVQFSGNTIYF
>TRBV5-1|TRBJ1-4
CASSGGLENEKLFF
>TRBV7-8|TRBJ2-4
CASSLPYQGRLAKNIQYF
>TRBV29-1|TRBJ2-7
CSVGTRGREQYF
>TRBV2|TRBJ2-2
CASRGTGVTGELFF
>TRBV5-1|TRBJ1-5
CASSPKAGGNQPQHF
>TRBV11-2|TRBJ1-1
CASSLRPTQGEKTEAFF
>TRBV4-2|TRBJ2-1
CASSQAISGGPYNEQFF
>TRBV10-3|TRBJ2-7
CAISDGELAGALEQYF
>TRBV5-1|TRBJ2-1
CASSFGQSNEQFF
>TRBV2|TRBJ2-1
CASKGAPLPIRPHTSYNEQFF
>TRBV11-3|TRBJ1-1
CASSLGQGATEAFF
>TRBV6-5|TRBJ1-2
CASSGRALSCTF
>TRBV5-1|TRBJ2-5
CASSLAVEETQYF
>TRBV2|TRBJ1-1
CASGDGEAFF
>TRBV6-1|TRBJ2-1
CASSEGLQGAEQFF
>TRBV6-1|TRBJ1-2
CALLVVANYGYTF
>TRBV6-1|TRBJ2-7
CASSEVARGGLRTYEQYF
>TRBV27|TRBJ1-2
CASSLGVAPENYGYTF
>TRBV19|TRBJ1-4
CASNNPGGPNEKLFF
>TRBV28|TRBJ2-4
CASKEGGVAKNIQYF
>TRBV18|TRBJ1-6
CASSQRAAEDSPLHF
>TRBV30|TRBJ2-7
CAWSVGGQGALYEQYF
>TRBV7-8|TRBJ1-1
CASSAGLNTEAFF
>TRBV6-1|TRBJ2-3
CASRPSGRFTDTQYF